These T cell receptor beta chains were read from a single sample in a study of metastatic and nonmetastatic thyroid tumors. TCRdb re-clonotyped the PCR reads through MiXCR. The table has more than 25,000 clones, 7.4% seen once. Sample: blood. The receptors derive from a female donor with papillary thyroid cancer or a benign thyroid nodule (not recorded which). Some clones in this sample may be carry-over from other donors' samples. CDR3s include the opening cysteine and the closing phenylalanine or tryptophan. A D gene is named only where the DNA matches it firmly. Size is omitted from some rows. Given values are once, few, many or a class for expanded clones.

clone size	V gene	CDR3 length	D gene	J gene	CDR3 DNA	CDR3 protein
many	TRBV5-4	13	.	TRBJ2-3	TGTGCCAGCAGCTTGCCCAGCGCAGATACGCAGTATTTT	CASSLPSADTQYF
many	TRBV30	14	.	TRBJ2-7	TGTGCCTGGAGTGGCCCGGGGGCAAGTGACGAGCAGTACTTC	CAWSGPGASDEQYF
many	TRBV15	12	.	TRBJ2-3	TGTGCCACCCGAAAACCTTCAGATACGCAGTATTTT	CATRKPSDTQYF
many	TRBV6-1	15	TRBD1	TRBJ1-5	TGTGCCAGCAGATCGGCCGGGACAGCTAATCAGCCCCAGCATTTT	CASRSAGTANQPQHF
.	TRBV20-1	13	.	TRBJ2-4	TGCAGTGCTAGGATTCCAGGGCGGGACATTCAGTACTTC	CSARIPGRDIQYF
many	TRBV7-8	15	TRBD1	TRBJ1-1	TGTGCCAGCAGCTTAGCTACAGGGGGAGGCACTGAAGCTTTCTTT	CASSLATGGGTEAFF
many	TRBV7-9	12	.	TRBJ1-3	TGTGCCAGCAGCTTATCGGGGAACACCATATATTTT	CASSLSGNTIYF
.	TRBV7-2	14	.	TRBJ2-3	TGTGCCAGCAGCCATAGTTGGCGCGGGGATACGCAGTATTTT	CASSHSWRGDTQYF
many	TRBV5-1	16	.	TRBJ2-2	TGCGCCAGCAGCTTACCCCGACAGGACTCCACCGGGGAGCTGTTTTTT	CASSLPRQDSTGELFF
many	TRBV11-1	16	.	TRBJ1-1	TGTGCCAGCAGCTTAGGACCAGGGGAGCTGAACACTGAAGCTTTCTTT	CASSLGPGELNTEAFF
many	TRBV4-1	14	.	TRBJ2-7	TGCGCCAGCAGCCAAGATCCCGGAACCTACGAGCAGTACTTC	CASSQDPGTYEQYF
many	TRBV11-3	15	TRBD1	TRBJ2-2	TGTGCCAGCAGCTCGGGACAGGGAAATACCGGGGAGCTGTTTTTT	CASSSGQGNTGELFF
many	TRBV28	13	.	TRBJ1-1	TGTGCCAGCCTCGGGAGGGGCAGCCGGTTGGCTTTCTTT	CASLGRGSRLAFF
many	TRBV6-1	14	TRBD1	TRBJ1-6	TGTGCCAGCAGGTCGACAGGGTATAATTCACCCCTCCACTTT	CASRSTGYNSPLHF
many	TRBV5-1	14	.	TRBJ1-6	TGCGCCAGCTGCTCGGGACACAATAATTCACCCCTCCACTTT	CASCSGHNNSPLHF
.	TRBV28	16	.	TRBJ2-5	TGTGCCAGCAGTCCAGCGGGGAGGGGGGCCCAAGAGACCCAATACTTC	CASSPAGRGAQETQYF
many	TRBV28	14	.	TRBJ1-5	TGTGCCAGCAGGGTAAACAGGGCCAATCAGCCCCAGCATTTT	CASRVNRANQPQHF
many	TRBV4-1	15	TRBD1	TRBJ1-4	TGCGCCAGCAGCCAAGTACGGACAGGGTTTGAAAAACTGTTTTTT	CASSQVRTGFEKLFF
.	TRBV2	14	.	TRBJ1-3	TGTGCCAGCACCGACTGGGGGGCTGGAAACACCATATATTTT	CASTDWGAGNTIYF
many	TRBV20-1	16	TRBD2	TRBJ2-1	TGCAGTGCTAGAGATTTTAGCGGGGGAATCTACAATGAGCAGTTCTTC	CSARDFSGGIYNEQFF
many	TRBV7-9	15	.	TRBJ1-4	TGTGCCAGCAGCGCAGGGTGGCGAGATAACGAAAAACTGTTTTTT	CASSAGWRDNEKLFF
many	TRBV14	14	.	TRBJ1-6	TGTGCCAGCAGCCAAGAACGTACTAATTCACCCCTCCACTTT	CASSQERTNSPLHF
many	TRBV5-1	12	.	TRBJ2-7	TGCGCCAGCAGCTTGGGAGCCTACGAGCAGTACTTC	CASSLGAYEQYF
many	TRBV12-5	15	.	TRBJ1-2	TGTGCTAGTGGTTTGGATCTCAGGGCGGACTATGGCTACACCTTC	CASGLDLRADYGYTF
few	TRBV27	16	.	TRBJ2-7	TGTGCCAGCAGTTTATTTGGGGCGCCTAACTCCTACGAGCAGTACTTC	CASSLFGAPNSYEQYF
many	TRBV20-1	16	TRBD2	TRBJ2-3	TGCAGTGCTAGATCTGTTGGGGACTACCCTTCAGATACGCAGTATTTT	CSARSVGDYPSDTQYF
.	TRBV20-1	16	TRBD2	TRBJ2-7	TGCAGTGCTAGGCGACTAGCGGGAAGAAGGTTCTACTATCAGTACTTC	CSARRLAGRRFYYQYF
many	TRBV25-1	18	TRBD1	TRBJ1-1	TGTGCCAGCAGTGGTCATGGACAGGGAGGGAGCATGAACACTGAAGCTTTCTTT	CASSGHGQGGSMNTEAFF
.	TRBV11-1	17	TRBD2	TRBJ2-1	TGTGCCAGCAGCCCTAGGACTAGCGGGGGCCAATACAATGAGCAGTTCTTC	CASSPRTSGGQYNEQFF
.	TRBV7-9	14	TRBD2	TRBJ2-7	TGTGCCAGCAGGAGTGGACTAGTTAACTACGATCAGTACTTC	CASRSGLVNYDQYF
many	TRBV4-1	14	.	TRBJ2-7	TGCGCCAGCAGCCAAGGGGACGGAAACTACGAGCAGTACTTC	CASSQGDGNYEQYF
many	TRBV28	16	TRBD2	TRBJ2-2	TGTGCCAGCAGGCTGCAGACTAGCTTAAACACCGGGGAGCTGTTTTTT	CASRLQTSLNTGELFF
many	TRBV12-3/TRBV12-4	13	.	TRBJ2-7	TGTGCCAGCAGTGTCGGGGGTTTGAACGAGCAGTACTTC	CASSVGGLNEQYF
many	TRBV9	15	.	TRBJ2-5	TGTGCCAGCAGCGTAGCCCAGGGCCCGTCAGAGACCCAGTACTTC	CASSVAQGPSETQYF
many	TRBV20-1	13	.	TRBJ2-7	TGCAGTGCTAGCCCCAACAGTCCCAACGAGCAGTACTTC	CSASPNSPNEQYF
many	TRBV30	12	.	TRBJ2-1	TGTGCCTGGAGTGGGGGATACAATGAGCAGTTCTTC	CAWSGGYNEQFF
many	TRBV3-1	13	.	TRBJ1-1	TGTGCCAGCAGCGATGAAGGTATCACTGAAGCTTTCTTT	CASSDEGITEAFF
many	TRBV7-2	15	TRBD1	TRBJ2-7	TGTGCCAGCAGCCTAGACGGGACAGGGGTTACCGAGCAGTACTTC	CASSLDGTGVTEQYF
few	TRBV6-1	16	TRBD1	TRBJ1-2	TGTGCCAGCAACCCGTCCGGACAGGGGGCGCGGTATGGCTACACCTTT	CASNPSGQGARYGYTF
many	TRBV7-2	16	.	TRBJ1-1	TGTGCCAGCAGCCCGGCCATCACGGCCATGAACACTGAAGCTTTCTTT	CASSPAITAMNTEAFF
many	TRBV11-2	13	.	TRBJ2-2	TGTGCCAGCAGCTTAGATCGGGGGGGGGAGCTGTTTTTT	CASSLDRGGELFF
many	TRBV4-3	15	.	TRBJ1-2	TGCGCCAGCAGCCAAGATGGGGGAGGTGGCTATGGCTACACCTTC	CASSQDGGGGYGYTF
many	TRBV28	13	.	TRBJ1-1	TGTGCCAGCAGTACACCCATGAACACTGAAGCTTTCTTT	CASSTPMNTEAFF
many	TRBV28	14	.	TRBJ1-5	TGTGCCAGCAGTTTAGCCAGGGTAAATCAGCCCCAGCATTTT	CASSLARVNQPQHF
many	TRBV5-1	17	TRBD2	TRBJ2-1	TGCGCCAGCAGCTATCCGACTAGCGGGATTGATAGGAATGAGCAGTTCTTC	CASSYPTSGIDRNEQFF
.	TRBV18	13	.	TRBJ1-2	TGTGCCAGCTCGGCGGGAGGGGACTCGGGCTACACCTTC	CASSAGGDSGYTF
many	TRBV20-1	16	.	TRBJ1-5	TGCAGTGCTAGAGATCCCTCAATCAGGCGGCAGAGGTCCCAGCATTTT	CSARDPSIRRQRSQHF
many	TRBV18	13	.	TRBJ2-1	TGTGCCAGCTCATCCGACAACTACAATGAGCAGTTCTTC	CASSSDNYNEQFF
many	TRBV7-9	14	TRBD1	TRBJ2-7	TGTGCCAGCAGCGGCAATTGGGACAGTTACGAGCAGTACTTC	CASSGNWDSYEQYF
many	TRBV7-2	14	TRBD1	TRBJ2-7	TGTGCCAGCAGTTCTCGGACAGGGATGGACGAGCAGTACTTC	CASSSRTGMDEQYF
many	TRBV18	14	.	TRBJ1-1	TGTGCCAGCTCACCGGCAGCACGTAACACTGAAGCTTTCTTT	CASSPAARNTEAFF
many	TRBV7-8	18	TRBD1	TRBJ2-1	TGTGCCAGCAGGACAGGGGACGTCCTCCCTATGACCTACAATGAGCAGTTCTTC	CASRTGDVLPMTYNEQFF
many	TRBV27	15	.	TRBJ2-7	TGTGCCAGCAGTTTAAAGCCAGGGATTTCCTACGAGCAGTACTTC	CASSLKPGISYEQYF